This T cell receptor (beta chain) is from a study of blood T cells in healthy people across ages. With regard to this clonotype: Its cognate antigen is unknown.

Primers used in a second PCR of about 7 to 12 cycles were a sample-barcoded 5' primer and a J-beta primer mix. TCRdb called the 5' RACE reads again in MiXCR, with one record for every CDR3 protein. This table holds 780,000 or so distinct CDR3 sequences, approximately 53% found once. Findings and limits, study-wide: Observed TCR beta diversity per million T cells went down as age went up. This fall followed a roughly linear course with age. Estimates of diversity drawn from one million T cells were considered underestimates.

This sequence originates from a man between 35 and 55 years old in good health. Sample: blood.

The CDR3 region has the DNA TGTGCCAGCACCCCAGGGGATCTCGATGGCTACACCTTC. Its translation is CASTPGDLDGYTF. The chain couples TRBV28 to TRBJ1-2, with D maybe TRBD1 (6 bases). The CDR3 totals 13 residues. Germline V CDR1 and CDR2: MDHEN, SYDVKM. Trimming removed 7 bases from V and 6 bases from J, with 15 bases in between.